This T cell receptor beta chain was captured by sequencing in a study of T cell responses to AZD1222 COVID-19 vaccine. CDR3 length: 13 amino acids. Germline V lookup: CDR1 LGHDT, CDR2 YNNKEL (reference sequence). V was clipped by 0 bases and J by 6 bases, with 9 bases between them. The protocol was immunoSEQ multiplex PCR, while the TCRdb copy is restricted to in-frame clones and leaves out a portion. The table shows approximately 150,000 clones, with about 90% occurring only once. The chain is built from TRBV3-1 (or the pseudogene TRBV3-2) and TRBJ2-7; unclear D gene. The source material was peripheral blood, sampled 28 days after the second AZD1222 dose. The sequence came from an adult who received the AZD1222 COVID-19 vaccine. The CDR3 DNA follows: TGTGCCAGCAGCCAAGATATCTCCCTCGAGCAGTACTTC. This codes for CASSQDISLEQYF.